This T cell receptor (beta chain) originates from a study of post-analysis software for immune sequencing data (dated by TCRdb to the mid-2010s). Background for the entire study: The recorded disease courses included relapsing-remitting, secondary progressive and progressive-relapsing multiple sclerosis, and some patients had no subtype annotation. The patient repertoires were set against around ten previously published healthy control repertoires from donors whose ages ranged from about 6 to 25 years. A subset of samples was prepared in parallel using single-end sample barcoding, then pooled and co-amplified after Illumina adapter ligation. The paper as a whole reports these results and caveats: Direct clustering with F measure revealed strong co-clustering of samples prepared in the same batch, which led to a batch-effect correction. Significantly higher frequencies in patients than in controls were found for five or six TRBV segments, including TRBV5-6, TRBV5-1 and TRBV20-1. Normalized Chao1 diversity was significantly lower in multiple sclerosis patients than controls, suggesting substantial peripheral T-cell clonal expansion. The multiple sclerosis patient group was slightly younger than the control group.

CDR1 and CDR2 (SGHRS, YFSETQ) derive from the germline V gene. The CDR3 holds 10 amino acids from the cysteine to the phenylalanine. The CDR3 DNA has 30 bases and is translated from base 1. This clonotype was found many times. Its antigen is unknown. One end of the junction does not line up with germline, which may come from a read error. The protocol used for the library was PCR. These reads were obtained on an Illumina HiSeq 2500. To reduce PCR and sequencing biases, unique molecular identifiers were built into the TCR beta cDNA libraries. Every 1 to 10 million input T cells yielded 500,000 or so cDNA molecules, meaning each molecule approximated one T cell. The patient libraries were prepared and sequenced using the same protocol as the earlier healthy control dataset. Samples belonging to the same batch were prepared together, multiplexed and sequenced on a shared HiSeq lane. Regarding the original processing steps: Raw barcoded reads were processed with MIGEC, and single-read molecular identifier groups were discarded before consensus assembly and CDR3 extraction. Clonotype tables were post-analysed with VDJtools, normalizing diversity by down-sampling all datasets to the smallest sample size. To correct batch-related cross-sample contamination, repertoire overlap clustering matched CDR3 amino acid sequences but not nucleotide sequences. In-frame beta chains were kept once TCRdb had trimmed the public reads at Q25 with fastp and called clones with MiXCR. Entries that share a CDR3 protein sequence are merged under the most common genes and DNA. The V and J calls were determined by TCRdb, not by the authors. In all, the sample holds approximately 440,000 distinct CDR3 sequences, and approximately 46% of those were seen once. The ten biggest clones cover about 12% of the sample.

To demonstrate the VDJtools post-analysis software, TCR beta repertoires were profiled from the peripheral blood of 10 to 15 young patients with multiple sclerosis. Multiple sclerosis patients were children and adolescents aged about 6 to 15 years. The sequence is built from TRBV5-1 and TRBJ1-2; there is no confident call for the D gene. The material sequenced was blood. The sequence derives from a girl between 5 and 17 years old with multiple sclerosis. For the CDR3, the sequence is CASSLGGYTF. The sequenced DNA: TGTGCCAGCAGCTTAGGTGGCTACACCTTC.